The source of this T cell receptor beta chain is a study of cytomegalovirus exposure and HLA in healthy donors. Study observations and caveats: Later analysis indicated greater clonal expansion among HLA-associated TCR beta chains than among equally common other chains.

Notes on this clone: Its antigen is still unknown.

PCR primers comprised 60 Vbeta and 13 Jbeta primers. Produced via immunoSEQ multiplex PCR; TCRdb's table is partial and in-frame only. Its clone listing holds 50,000 to 70,000 clones. In germline, CDR1 is SGHRS, CDR2 YFSETQ. The trim removed 2 bases at V and 5 bases at J, leaving 9 bases unmatched. CDR3 length: 17 amino acids. Input material: PBMCs. This clonotype was sampled from a man aged 50-60 years in good health and CMV-seropositive. The J gene is TRBJ2-7, the V gene TRBV5-1; the match to TRBD2 covers 14 bases. The CDR3, as DNA: TGCGCCAGCAGCTTATTGGGACTAGCGGGAGTTTCCAACGAGCAGTACTTC. Translation: CASSLLGLAGVSNEQYF.